These T cell receptor beta chains were read from a single sample in a study of T cell changes during pregnancy in multiple sclerosis. Method: immunoSEQ multiplex PCR; TCRdb's copy keeps in-frame clones and lacks some. The sample includes some 63,000 clones, 90% to 95% seen only once; the top ten take approximately 0.9%. This specimen consisted of peripheral blood, obtained before pregnancy. These receptors were taken from a female donor with multiple sclerosis, enrolled in a pregnancy study. CDR3s include the opening cysteine and the closing phenylalanine or tryptophan. The order of the fields is V gene, clone size, J gene, D gene, CDR3 DNA, CDR3 protein. A D gene is named only where the DNA matches it firmly. Not every row has a clone size; where given, it reads once, few, many or a size class.

>TRBV6-5|once|TRBJ2-1|TRBD2
TGTGCCAGCAGTTCAATCGGACTAGCGAGGGGGAATGAGCAGTTCTTC
CASSSIGLARGNEQFF
>TRBV15|once|TRBJ2-2|NA
TGTGCCACCAGCAGGGTTGGGGTAGGGGACACCGGGGAGCTGTTTTTT
CATSRVGVGDTGELFF
>TRBV6-6|NA|TRBJ1-1|NA
TGTGCCAGCAGTTACCCCGAGACTGAAGCTTTCTTT
CASSYPETEAFF
>TRBV6-4|NA|TRBJ1-2|TRBD1
TGTGCCAGCAGTAGACAGGGGGCAGGAGGCTACACCTTC
CASSRQGAGGYTF
>TRBV25-1|NA|TRBJ2-1|NA
TGTGCCAGCAGTGATCCTCCGGGATACAATGAGCAGTTCTTC
CASSDPPGYNEQFF
>TRBV4-1|few|TRBJ2-5|TRBD2
TGCGCCAGCAGCCAAGATTGGCCTAGCGGGGGAGAGACCCAGTACTTC
CASSQDWPSGGETQYF
>TRBV5-6|NA|TRBJ2-7|TRBD1
TGTGCCAGCATAGGGACAGGGGGCGCATCAGGGTCCTACGAGCAGTACTTC
CASIGTGGASGSYEQYF
>TRBV7-9|NA|TRBJ2-5|TRBD2
TGTGCCAGCAGCTTCATTACGGGGGGACAAGAGACCCAGTACTTC
CASSFITGGQETQYF
>TRBV9|NA|TRBJ1-2|NA
TGTGCCAGCAGCGGTCAGGGTCGCTACACCTTC
CASSGQGRYTF
>TRBV7-3|NA|TRBJ2-1|TRBD2
TGTGCCAGCAGCTTACCAGGACTAGAGCCTTACAATGAGCAGTTCTTC
CASSLPGLEPYNEQFF
>TRBV7-2|NA|TRBJ1-4|NA
TGTGCCAGCAGTCGTCCGGGGGGCGGTGAAAAACTGTTTTTT
CASSRPGGGEKLFF
>TRBV6-1|NA|TRBJ1-1|NA
TGTGCCAGCAGTGAGGGGGGGAACACTGAAGCTTTCTTT
CASSEGGNTEAFF
>TRBV30|NA|TRBJ1-4|NA
TGTGCCTGGAGTGGACAGCTCCAGGAAAAACTGTTTTTT
CAWSGQLQEKLFF
>TRBV30|NA|TRBJ2-2|NA
TGTGCCTCCACTGACCGGGCGAACACCGGGGAGCTGTTTTTT
CASTDRANTGELFF
>TRBV5-4|NA|TRBJ2-7|TRBD1
TGTGCCAGCAGCATCCGGGACAGGGCCTACGAGCAGTACTTC
CASSIRDRAYEQYF
>TRBV6-6|NA|TRBJ2-1|TRBD1
TGTGCCAGCAGCAGCGGGGACAGGGTTTTCGGTGAGCAGTTCTTC
CASSSGDRVFGEQFF
>TRBV2|NA|TRBJ2-5|TRBD2
TGTGCCAGCAGTGAACCTAGCGGGGGGTGGGAGACCCAGTACTTC
CASSEPSGGWETQYF
>TRBV28|NA|TRBJ2-7|NA
TGTGCCAGCAGTCCTCCCGGGGGCTACGAGCAGTACTTC
CASSPPGGYEQYF
>TRBV15|NA|TRBJ1-2|NA
TGTGCCACCAGCAGAGACCCTAGGGGATGGAATAACTATGGCTACACCTTC
CATSRDPRGWNNYGYTF
>TRBV9|NA|TRBJ2-2|NA
TGTGCCAGCAGCGTAGCTAGCAGGAAAGCACCCGGGGAGCTGTTTTTT
CASSVASRKAPGELFF
>TRBV7-2|NA|TRBJ2-7|TRBD2
TGTGCCAGCAGCACCATAGCGGGGGTGACCTACGAGCAGTACTTC
CASSTIAGVTYEQYF
>TRBV6-5|NA|TRBJ1-3|NA
TGTGCCAGCAGTTACTCGTCAGGGCTGGGTGGAAACACCATATATTTT
CASSYSSGLGGNTIYF
>TRBV15|NA|TRBJ1-2|NA
TGTGCCACCAGTAAAGGGGCGGGGGGCCAACTATATGGCTACACCTTC
CATSKGAGGQLYGYTF
>TRBV6-6|NA|TRBJ1-2|NA
TGTGCCAGCAGTTACGGGAGGGCGGATGGCTACACCTTC
CASSYGRADGYTF
>TRBV28|once|TRBJ1-1|NA
TGTGCCAGCAGCCCCGAGGGAATTAACACTGAAGCTTTCTTT
CASSPEGINTEAFF
>TRBV6-6|NA|TRBJ1-4|TRBD1
TGTGCCAGCAGTCAGACAGGGATCGGGGAAAAACTGTTTTTT
CASSQTGIGEKLFF
>TRBV5-6|NA|TRBJ2-6|NA
TGTGCCAGCAGCTTGTTGGACAGCCCTTCTGGGGCCAACGTCCTGACTTTC
CASSLLDSPSGANVLTF